These 9 T cell receptor beta chains share one sample of origin, sequenced in a study of T cells in Graves' hyperthyroidism and ophthalmopathy. RNA transcripts were the template for amplifying TCR beta CDR3 regions. In the first-round RT-PCR of the TCR CDR3, the HTBI primer set was used. MiXCR, run by TCRdb on the multiplex PCR reads, gives a single entry per CDR3 protein. This sample has roughly 840,000 distinct CDR3 sequences, with approximately 40% found just once. Sequencing used blood. The source of these receptors is a man aged 18 to 35 with Graves' hyperthyroidism.

The table lists this clonotype with many counts. At one of its ends the junction is not consistent with the germline gene, which may arise from a read error. This chain connects TRBV5-1 to TRBJ1-2, with TRBD1 identical over 8 bases. Germline CDR1 is SGHRS and CDR2 is YFSETQ. This CDR3 comprises 14 residues. The DNA for the CDR3 is TGTGCCAGCAGCTTAGACAGGGGATACTATGGCTACACCTTC. It specifies CASSLDRGYYGYTF.

The chain is built from TRBV29-1 and TRBJ2-7, with 7 bases lining up with TRBD1. J was trimmed by 1 base and V by 5 bases; bases with no gene match: 11. Germline V gene lookup returns CDR1 SQVTM and CDR2 ANQGSEA. The CDR3 length is 15 residues. CDR3: CSVLLVGQESYEQYF. The CDR3 bases are TGCAGCGTTCTCTTGGTCGGACAGGAGTCCTACGAGCAGTACTTC.

This clonotype was picked up a small number of times. The rearrangement links TRBV11-2 to TRBJ1-1; 8 nucleotides match TRBD1. CDR1 SGHAT and CDR2 FQNNGV come from the germline V gene. The V segment lost 3 bases and the J segment 4 bases; nucleotides outside the gene matches: 4. The CDR3 runs to 14 residues. DNA of the CDR3: TGTGCCAGCAGCTTCGACAGGGGAATCACTGAAGCTTTCTTT. Translation gives CASSFDRGITEAFF.

This clonotype was picked up a small number of times. This chain uses TRBV19 with TRBJ1-1; D is perhaps TRBD1 (5 bases). Trimming took off 5 bases at V and 3 bases at J, with 13 bases between the two ends. The length of the CDR3 is 14 residues. Germline V gives CDR1 LNHDA, CDR2 SQIVND (reference sequence). In DNA form, the CDR3 reads TGTGCCAGTAGTGAAAACAGGCGATACACTGAAGCTTTCTTT. Translated: CASSENRRYTEAFF.

The V and J genes are TRBV9 and TRBJ2-7, with a tentative D call TRBD2 (5 bases). V gave up 5 bases and J gave up 7 bases, with 16 bases separating them. The CDR3 contains 13 residues. CDR1 is SGDLS and CDR2 is YYNGEE in the germline V gene. This CDR3 is CASSEVPGWEQYF. For the CDR3, the DNA is TGTGCCAGCAGTGAAGTCCCGGGGTGGGAGCAGTACTTC. The entire variable domain, with the rest obtained from reference TRBV9 and TRBJ2-7, is as follows: DSGVTQTPKHLITATGQRVTLRCSPRSGDLSVYWYQQSLDQGLQFLIQYYNGEERAKGNILERFSAQQFPDLHSELNLSSLELGDSALYFCASSEVPGWEQYFGPGTRLTVT.

The chain recombines TRBV29-1 with TRBJ1-1; D uncertain. The V gene's germline CDR1 is SQVTM and CDR2 ANQGSEA. V dropped 8 bases and J dropped 0 bases, with 7 bases sitting between them. CDR3 length: 11 residues. The chain's CDR3 is CSRGMNTEAFF. In DNA form, the CDR3 reads TGCAGCCGTGGTATGAACACTGAAGCTTTCTTT.

Here the CDR3 reads CASSQASNTEAFF. DNA for the CDR3: TGTGCCAGCAGCCAAGCGTCGAACACTGAAGCTTTCTTT. This chain joins TRBV4-2 and TRBJ1-1; D unresolved. Germline CDR1 and CDR2: LGHNA and YNFKEQ. This CDR3 spans 13 amino acids. V lost 1 base to trimming and J lost 1 base, with 4 bases between them.

This clonotype was seen only a few times. In DNA form, the CDR3 reads TGTGCCAGCAGCGTATCCTCCCAGTCGTCCTACGAGCAGTACTTC. This encodes CASSVSSQSSYEQYF. The rearrangement links TRBV9 to TRBJ2-7; D ambiguous. CDR3 length equals 15 residues. CDR1 and CDR2 from the germline V gene are SGDLS and YYNGEE. Trimming shortened V by 1 base and J by 1 base, and 12 bases separated the two germline ends.

This clonotype showed up many times. The chain is built from TRBV29-1 and TRBJ1-1; D is perhaps TRBD1 (6 bases). Germline V gene lookup returns CDR1 SQVTM and CDR2 ANQGSEA. V shed 2 bases and J shed 4 bases, with 17 bases lying between them. The CDR3 totals 15 residues. Written as DNA, the CDR3 is TGCAGCGTTGAATATGCGGGGGCCGGGGGCACTGAAGCTTTCTTT. This gives the protein CSVEYAGAGGTEAFF.